This T cell receptor (beta chain) was sequenced for a study of blood T cell repertoires in COVID-19. About the research overall: In each case, the material was cDNA or gDNA derived from T cells, B-cell-depleted T cells, or PBMCs.

The assay was immunoSEQ multiplex PCR, and TCRdb's table has in-frame clones only and misses some. Of a few hundred thousand clones listed, 70% to 90% are singletons. V was clipped by 1 base and J by 4 bases; unmatched bases: 3. The CDR3 runs to 15 residues. CDR1 and CDR2 (germline): SGDLS, YYNGEE. The gene calls are TRBV9 and TRBJ1-4, with 8 positions matching TRBD1. The material sequenced was peripheral blood. This receptor was taken from a human donor in a cohort sampled during active COVID-19. DNA for the CDR3: TGTGCCAGCAGCGTACAGGGGGCGCGTAATGAAAAACTGTTTTTT. The encoded protein is CASSVQGARNEKLFF.